This TCR beta chain was identified in a study of T cells in tuberculosis. Profiling relied on immunoSEQ multiplex PCR, and the TCRdb table lists in-frame clones only, not all of them. Here the sample spans 40,000 or so clones, approximately 94% being singletons. Time point meaning: new active TB diagnosis, blood taken before or within 7 days of starting treatment. Patients were newly diagnosed, HIV-seronegative, and aged 18 or older. The receptor was isolated from an adult with tuberculosis. This specimen consisted of PBMCs, obtained at tuberculosis diagnosis.

The CDR3 sequence: CASSQGTGGNTIYF. The CDR3 region has the DNA TGTGCCAGCAGCCAGGGTACTGGTGGAAACACCATATATTTT. The chain has TRBV6-1 and TRBJ1-3; TRBD1 is a possible D gene (5 bases). Trimming cost V 6 bases and J 3 bases, with 12 bases left between them. CDR1 and CDR2 from the germline V gene are MNHNS and SASEGT. The CDR3 spans 14 residues.